These 11 T cell receptor beta chains were all obtained from the same sample, sequenced in a study of CD8 T cells in ankylosing spondylitis. Each CDR3 protein is one row after TCRdb ran MiXCR on the 5' RACE reads. The sample yields about 800,000 distinct CDR3 sequences, 12% seen once. Overall study findings and caveats: There was a TCR beta motif, made of several highly homologous variants, that appeared characteristic of ankylosing spondylitis blood.

Their specific antigens are unknown. Sequenced material: blood, either unsorted or a sorted T cell fraction (not recorded which). The receptors shown here come from a male donor with ankylosing spondylitis.

J is TRBJ2-3 and V is TRBV11-3; D is perhaps TRBD1 (5 bases). The V and J ends lost 5 bases and 6 bases respectively, with 6 bases between them. CDR1 and CDR2 from the germline V gene are SGHNT and YENEEA. CDR3 length equals 11 residues. As DNA, the CDR3 is TGTGCCAGCAGCAAGGGGGATACGCAGTATTTT. Protein: CASSKGDTQYF. Using reference TRBV11-3 and TRBJ2-3 for the parts outside the CDR3, the full variable domain is EAGVVQSPRYKIIEKKQPVAFWCNPISGHNTLYWYLQNLGQGPELLIRYENEEAVDDSQLPKDRFSAERLKGVDSTLKIQPAELGDSAVYLCASSKGDTQYFGPGTRLTVL.

The chain recombines TRBV20-1 with TRBJ2-7; TRBD2 matches at 7 bases. The germline gives CDR1 DFQATT, CDR2 SNEGSKA (reference sequence). The length of the CDR3 is 13 residues. The trim removed 6 bases at V and 3 bases at J, leaving 8 bases unmatched. The CDR3 DNA sequence: TGCAGTGCCCACCTAGCGGTGGGCTACGAGCAGTACTTC. It yields the protein CSAHLAVGYEQYF.

This clonotype was counted between two and nine times. This rearrangement joins TRBV7-2 to TRBJ1-2; D might be TRBD1 (5 bases). CDR1 is SGHTA and CDR2 is FQGNSA in the germline V gene. V was cut by 3 bases and J by 4 bases, with 9 bases left in between. This CDR3 has 13 amino acids. The CDR3: CASSFGATYGYTF. The CDR3 DNA reads as TGTGCCAGCAGCTTCGGGGCTACCTATGGCTACACCTTC.

The chain employs TRBV4-2 and TRBJ2-3, with a tentative D call TRBD2 (6 bases). The germline V gene has CDR1 LGHNA and CDR2 YNFKEQ. The V end was cut by 0 bases, the J end by 2 bases, with 15 bases between. This CDR3 is built from 17 residues. The DNA for the CDR3 is TGTGCCAGCAGCCAAGATATCGCACGCGGGGTCACAGATACGCAGTATTTT. Amino acid sequence: CASSQDIARGVTDTQYF.

The table lists this clonotype with many counts. The chain has TRBV20-1 and TRBJ1-1; possibly TRBD1 for D (6 bases). The CDR3 has 14 amino acids. V dropped 1 base and J dropped 2 bases, with 11 bases sitting between them. The germline V gene encodes CDR1 DFQATT and CDR2 SNEGSKA (reference sequence). CDR3 sequence: CSARGDIRNTEAFF. Here the CDR3 DNA reads TGCAGTGCTAGAGGGGACATCCGAAACACTGAAGCTTTCTTT.

This clonotype turned up a few times. V is TRBV6-1 and J is TRBJ1-5; 7 nucleotides agree with TRBD1. Trimming removed 5 bases from V and 5 bases from J; junction bases left unmatched: 9. The CDR3 is made up of 15 amino acids. The germline V gene encodes CDR1 MNHNS and CDR2 SASEGT. Here the CDR3 reads CASSPQDRAYQPQHF. DNA for the CDR3: TGTGCCAGCAGTCCTCAAGACAGGGCTTATCAGCCCCAGCATTTT.

The table lists this clonotype with a few counts. The chain is built from TRBV4-2 and TRBJ1-2, with no clear D. From germline, CDR1 is LGHNA and CDR2 YNFKEQ. The CDR3 spans 12 residues. V lost 5 bases and J 8 bases, leaving 12 bases between the germline ends. In nucleotides, the CDR3 is TGTGCCAGCAGCACCTATGAGGAAGGCTACACCTTC. Amino acid sequence: CASSTYEEGYTF.

The CDR3 DNA follows: TGCAGTGCTAGAGGTCCGGGAGGGACAGGGTGGGAGCCCCAGCATTTT. Its protein is CSARGPGGTGWEPQHF. V is TRBV20-1 and J is TRBJ1-5; 9 nucleotides agree with TRBD1. With 1 base clipped from V and 8 bases from J, the junction kept 12 bases outside the gene matches. The CDR3 has 16 amino acids. Germline V gene lookup returns CDR1 DFQATT and CDR2 SNEGSKA (reference sequence).

This clonotype was found a few times. The rearrangement uses TRBV29-1 and TRBJ1-1; D call uncertain. The CDR3 has 11 amino acids. The V gene's germline CDR1 is SQVTM and CDR2 ANQGSEA. V gave up 3 bases and J gave up 6 bases, with 8 bases separating them. CDR3 sequence: CSVDKGSEAFF. The CDR3 DNA follows: TGCAGCGTTGATAAGGGCTCTGAAGCTTTCTTT.

V usage is TRBV6-1 and J usage is TRBJ2-3; tentatively, D is TRBD1 or TRBD2 (6 bases each). Germline V gene data show CDR1 as MNHNS and CDR2 as SASEGT. V lost 6 bases, J lost 2 bases, and 18 bases lay in between. This CDR3 contains 16 residues. CDR3 nucleotide sequence: TGTGCCAGCAGCCCCGGTGGGGGCGGGACCACAGATACGCAGTATTTT. Protein: CASSPGGGGTTDTQYF.

This clonotype was seen a handful of times. The J gene is TRBJ2-3, the V gene TRBV5-6; D assignment may be TRBD1 or TRBD2 (5 bases each). The germline V gene has CDR1 SGHDT and CDR2 YYEEEE. Trimming cost V 1 base and J 5 bases, with 14 bases left between them. This CDR3 contains 15 residues. In nucleotides, the CDR3 is TGTGCCAGCAGCTTGTGGGATGATGGGGGAGATACGCAGTATTTT. The encoded protein is CASSLWDDGGDTQYF.